A selection of T cell receptor beta chains follows, all from one sample in a study of control samples from healthy donors and cancer patients. Method: immunoSEQ multiplex PCR; TCRdb's copy keeps in-frame clones and lacks some. The sample consists of some 120,000 clones, roughly nine tenths of them appearing once. The source material was blood. The receptors come from a woman aged 18 to 35 in good health. Both conserved end residues are part of each CDR3. A D gene is named only where the DNA matches it firmly. Size tells how often a clone was seen (once, few, many) or the class of an expanded clone, and some rows leave it out.

J gene,clone size,V gene,D gene,CDR3 DNA,CDR3 protein
TRBJ2-7,.,TRBV28,.,TGTGCCAGCAGTTTATACAGGGACGAGCAGTACTTC,CASSLYRDEQYF
TRBJ2-5,.,TRBV9,.,TGTGCCAGCAGCAGATCGACAGACCCCCAAGAGACCCAGTACTTC,CASSRSTDPQETQYF
TRBJ2-3,.,TRBV30,.,TGTGCCCAGGGTTTTGATACGCAGTATTTT,CAQGFDTQYF
TRBJ1-2,.,TRBV23-1,.,TGCGCCAGCAGTCACATTCGCCTGGGACTCCCCCCAAAGACCTTC,CASSHIRLGLPPKTF
TRBJ1-2,.,TRBV18,TRBD1,TGTGCCAGCTCACCGGACAGGCTCTATGGCTACACCTTC,CASSPDRLYGYTF
TRBJ2-7,.,TRBV28,.,TGTGCCAGCAGTGCGGATTCCTACGAGCAGTACTTC,CASSADSYEQYF
TRBJ2-2,.,TRBV28,TRBD1,TGTGCCAGCAGTCTAAGGGGGCGGCGAGGGGAGCTGTTTTTT,CASSLRGRRGELFF
TRBJ1-5,.,TRBV9,TRBD1,TGTGCCAGCAGCGATCGGACAGGACATAGCAATCAGCCCCAGCATTTT,CASSDRTGHSNQPQHF
TRBJ2-7,.,TRBV18,.,TGTGCCAGCTCCCTTAGCGGGACAGCCAACTACGAGCAGTACTTC,CASSLSGTANYEQYF
TRBJ1-6,.,TRBV7-2,.,TGTGCCAGCAGCTTAGCTATGGGCAGGGGTATTTCACCCCTCCACTTT,CASSLAMGRGISPLHF
TRBJ1-4,once,TRBV2,.,TGTGCCAGCAGTGAGCTAGGCGGTGAAAAACTGTTTTTT,CASSELGGEKLFF
TRBJ2-3,.,TRBV14,TRBD2,TGTGCCAGCAGCCCGTTAGCGGGAGGGGAATCCAGGGATACGCAGTATTTT,CASSPLAGGESRDTQYF
TRBJ2-3,.,TRBV9,.,TGTGCCAGCAGCGCCAAAGGGGGGCCGCCCTCAGATACGCAGTATTTT,CASSAKGGPPSDTQYF
TRBJ2-7,.,TRBV11-3,.,TGTGCCAGCAGCCCCTCGCGGACGACAGTTGAGCAGTACTTC,CASSPSRTTVEQYF
TRBJ2-7,.,TRBV20-1,.,TGCAGTGCACCCGGGAGAGAGCAGTACTTC,CSAPGREQYF
TRBJ2-1,.,TRBV11-3,.,TGTGCCAGCAGCTTAGAGGGGACGTACCCCTACAATGAGCAGTTCTTC,CASSLEGTYPYNEQFF
TRBJ1-1,.,TRBV19,.,TGTGCCAGTACCTCCGTAAGCATAAACACTGAAGCTTTCTTT,CASTSVSINTEAFF
TRBJ1-6,.,TRBV7-2,.,TGTGCCAGCAGCTTAGAGCTGGGCTCACCCCTCCACTTT,CASSLELGSPLHF
TRBJ2-1,.,TRBV7-2,TRBD2,TGTGCCAGCACAACCGGGACTAGCGGGGGCAATGAGCAGTTCTTC,CASTTGTSGGNEQFF
TRBJ2-5,.,TRBV9,.,TGTGCCAGCAGCGTATCAGGGGGGTTGGGAGAGACCCAGTACTTC,CASSVSGGLGETQYF
TRBJ2-7,.,TRBV3-1/TRBV3-2,.,TGTGCCAGCAGCCTTTTCAGGGGGGACTCCTACGAGCAGTACTTC,CASSLFRGDSYEQYF
TRBJ2-3,.,TRBV5-1,TRBD2,TGCGCCAGCAGCTTTTTAGCGGGGGGCCGTGCAGATACGCAGTATTTT,CASSFLAGGRADTQYF
TRBJ1-4,.,TRBV18,.,TGTGCCAGCTCACCACAGTTCAGTAATGAAAAACTGTTTTTT,CASSPQFSNEKLFF
TRBJ1-1,.,TRBV4-1,TRBD1,TGCGCCAGCAGCCAAGGACAGGGGGGATCGAGCACTGAAGCTTTCTTT,CASSQGQGGSSTEAFF
TRBJ2-7,.,TRBV12-2,.,TGTGCAAGTCGCTTAGCGCGACGTAGGGACAGCTCCTACGAGCAGTACTTC,CASRLARRRDSSYEQYF
TRBJ2-7,.,TRBV30,TRBD2,TGTGCCTGGAGTGTAGTTGGGGCGGGAGGGCCAACTTCGAAGCAGTACTTC,CAWSVVGAGGPTSKQYF
TRBJ2-3,.,TRBV14,.,TGTGCCAGCAGCCCAAGTCGGAACACAGATACGCAGTATTTT,CASSPSRNTDTQYF
TRBJ2-7,.,TRBV5-6,.,TGTGCCAGCAGCCCGAAAGGGCGTAAGTCCTACGAGCAGTACTTC,CASSPKGRKSYEQYF
TRBJ1-1,once,TRBV18,.,TGTGCCAGCTCACCAACAGGGCACGGCACTGAAGCTTTCTTT,CASSPTGHGTEAFF